The clone carrying this T cell receptor beta chain was seen a handful of times. This sample is drawn from a study of T cells in Graves' hyperthyroidism and ophthalmopathy. Regions amplified from RNA transcripts were the TCR beta CDR3 regions. HTBI primers were used for first-round RT-PCR of the TCR CDR3. TCRdb reprocessed the multiplex PCR reads with MiXCR, giving one entry per CDR3 protein. The sample has some 150,000 distinct CDR3 sequences; approximately 20% are singletons. This CDR3 spans 16 amino acids. V was clipped by 0 bases and J by 3 bases; unmatched bases: 5. Germline lookup yields CDR1 SGHRS and CDR2 YFSETQ.

Sequencing was carried out using blood. The receptor's source is a woman aged 50 to 65 with Graves' hyperthyroidism that later progressed to Graves' ophthalmopathy. The chain employs TRBV5-1 and TRBJ2-3, with 9 bases lining up with TRBD2. Here the CDR3 DNA reads TGCGCCAGCAGCTTGGTAGCGGGAGTTTTAACAGATACGCAGTATTTT. Translated: CASSLVAGVLTDTQYF.